This T cell receptor (beta chain) derives from a study of T cells after yellow fever vaccination. TCRdb fed the 5' RACE reads into MiXCR, producing one record per CDR3 protein. This sample yields a few hundred thousand distinct CDR3 sequences, of which about 17% are seen a single time; roughly a sixth belongs to the top ten. Findings of the study overall: At 96% for CD4 and approximately 88% for CD8, most primary-vaccination clones showed up again after the booster. Abundant contaminating clonotypes from the bulk population could appear in FACS-sorted repertoires.

CDR1 and CDR2 (germline): SGHTA, FQGNSA. V was clipped by 5 bases and J by 3 bases; unmatched bases: 5. The CDR3 has 14 residues. Concerning this clonotype: Its antigen is currently unknown.

This specimen was PBMCs, taken 5 days after the first yellow fever vaccination. V and J are TRBV7-2 and TRBJ2-7, with 9 bases identical to TRBD1. The origin of this receptor is a man younger than 35 who received the YFV17D yellow fever vaccine. The CDR3, as DNA: TGTGCCAGCAGCCCCCGACAGGGGGTCTACGAGCAGTACTTC. Protein: CASSPRQGVYEQYF.